This TCR beta chain was sequenced for a study of blood T cell repertoires in COVID-19. Looking at the study overall: T cells, B-cell-depleted T cells, or PBMCs provided the cDNA or gDNA that served as material.

The germline V and J ends were trimmed by 3 bases and 0 bases, with 15 bases remaining between them. The CDR3 runs to 18 residues. Germline V lookup: CDR1 MGHRA, CDR2 YSYEKL. The participants were between roughly 18 and 90 years old and came from under 25 US areas. Cohort assignment relied on participant-reported clinical history. Sequencing was performed with immunoSEQ multiplex PCR; in TCRdb, only in-frame clones are kept and a portion is missing. In the table there are about 250,000 clones, roughly 85% of which are singletons. This receptor was identified in a woman between 50 and 59 years old with acute COVID-19. The chain combines TRBV4-1 with TRBJ1-6; D possibly corresponds to TRBD1 (6 bases). The material sequenced was PBMCs or T cells enriched from blood (not recorded which). In DNA, the CDR3 is TGCGCCAGCAGCCAGTTCAACACAGGGAGCTCCTATAATTCACCCCTCCACTTT. It specifies CASSQFNTGSSYNSPLHF.